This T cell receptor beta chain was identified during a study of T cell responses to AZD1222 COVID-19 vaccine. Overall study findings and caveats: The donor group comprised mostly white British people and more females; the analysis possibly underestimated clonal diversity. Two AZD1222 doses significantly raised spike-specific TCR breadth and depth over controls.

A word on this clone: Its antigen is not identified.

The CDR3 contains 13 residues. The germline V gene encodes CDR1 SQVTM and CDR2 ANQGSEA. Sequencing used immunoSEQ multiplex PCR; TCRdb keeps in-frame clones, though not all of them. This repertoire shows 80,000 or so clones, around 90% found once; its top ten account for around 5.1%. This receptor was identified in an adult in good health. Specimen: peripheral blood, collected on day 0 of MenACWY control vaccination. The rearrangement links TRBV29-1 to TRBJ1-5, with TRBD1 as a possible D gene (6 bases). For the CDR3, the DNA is TGCAGTGCCGAGGGGGGGGCAGGGCAGCCCCAGCATTTT. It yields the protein CSAEGGAGQPQHF.